This TCR beta chain originates from a study of T cells after yellow fever vaccination. The CDR3 contains 18 residues. V lost 1 base to trimming and J lost 0 bases, with 13 bases between them. Germline V CDR1 and CDR2: MNHEY, SMNVEV (reference sequence). It was through 5'RACE template switching that TCR cDNA was made, with a universal primer site and UMIs added. TCRdb reanalysed the 5' RACE reads using MiXCR and keeps one entry per CDR3 protein. Seen here are 620,000 or so distinct CDR3 sequences, roughly a sixth observed once, and the top ten hold 15% to 20%. The V call is TRBV27, the J call TRBJ1-6; the D is unclear. Source: PBMCs, taken 5 days after the first yellow fever vaccination. This TCR was sampled from a man in his late teens or twenties who received the YFV17D yellow fever vaccine. CDR3 in DNA: TGTGCCAGCAGTTTATTTGGACCCCTGGACTCCTATAATTCACCCCTCCACTTT. Protein product: CASSLFGPLDSYNSPLHF.